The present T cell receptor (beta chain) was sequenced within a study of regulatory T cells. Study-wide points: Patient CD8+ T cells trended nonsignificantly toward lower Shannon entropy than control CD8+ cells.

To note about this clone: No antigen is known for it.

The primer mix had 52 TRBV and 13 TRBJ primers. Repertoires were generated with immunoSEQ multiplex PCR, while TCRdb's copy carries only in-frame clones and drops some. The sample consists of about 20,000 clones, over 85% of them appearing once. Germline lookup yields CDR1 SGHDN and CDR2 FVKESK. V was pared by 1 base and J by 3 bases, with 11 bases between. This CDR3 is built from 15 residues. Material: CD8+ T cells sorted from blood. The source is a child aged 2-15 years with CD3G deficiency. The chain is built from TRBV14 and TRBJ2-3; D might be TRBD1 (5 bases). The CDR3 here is CASSQGQGRTDTQYF. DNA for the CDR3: TGTGCCAGCAGCCAAGGTCAGGGTCGGACAGATACGCAGTATTTT.